This T cell receptor (beta chain) came from a study of blood T cells in healthy people across ages. General study results and limits: The fall in TCR beta diversity per million T cells was roughly linear with age. Possibly confounding the expanded clonotype changes was the fact that donor CMV status was unknown.

Next came a second PCR, run for about 7 to 12 cycles, which used a sample-barcoded 5' primer along with a J-beta primer mix. TCRdb itself ran the 5' RACE reads through MiXCR, one entry per CDR3 protein. Altogether more than 1 million distinct CDR3 sequences are present, 40% to 45% being singletons, with the ten largest covering 18%. The CDR3 length is 13 residues. With V trimmed by 7 bases and J by 8 bases, 6 bases remained unmatched. CDR1 is SEHNR, CDR2 FQNEAQ, per germline (reference sequence). Concerning this clonotype itself: Its antigen is currently unknown.

The sequencing sample was made of blood. The chain carries TRBV7-9 and TRBJ2-1, with 9 bases matching TRBD2. This sequence was found in a woman between 55 and 75 years old in good health. CDR3 coding DNA: TGTGCCAGCACCCGGCCTAGCGGGGATGAGCAGTTCTTC. It translates to CASTRPSGDEQFF.